Presented here are 8 T cell receptor beta chains from one specimen sequenced in a study of T cells in localized non-small cell lung cancer. The protocol was immunoSEQ multiplex PCR, while the TCRdb copy is restricted to in-frame clones and leaves out a portion. The top ten hold less than 20% of the sample, which has over 45,000 clones, 60% to 80% seen once. The material was peripheral blood, obtained before any cancer treatment. These receptors came from a man aged 40 to 70 with stage I squamous cell lung carcinoma.

V usage is TRBV6-5 and J usage is TRBJ1-4; D not resolved. Germline CDR1 is MNHEY and CDR2 is SVGAGI. The CDR3 sequence is 14 residues long. Trimming took off 0 bases at V and 5 bases at J, with 7 bases between the two ends. The CDR3 coding sequence is TGTGCCAGCAGTTACTCGAATGGGAATGAAAAACTGTTTTTT. Translation gives CASSYSNGNEKLFF.

The V gene is TRBV7-9, the J gene TRBJ2-7; 8 bases map to TRBD2. The CDR3 consists of 16 residues. The ends lost 7 bases at V and 2 bases at J; junction bases unmatched: 13. Germline V gene lookup returns CDR1 SEHNR and CDR2 FQNEAQ (reference sequence). Here the CDR3 reads CASTLLGGGKTYEQYF. The CDR3 DNA sequence: TGTGCCAGCACCCTACTGGGCGGGGGGAAGACCTACGAGCAGTACTTC.

This clone was found once. The CDR3 region has the DNA TGTGCCAGCAGTTTGGAAGGACGGGGGGGCAATCAGCCCCAGCATTTT. Its protein product is CASSLEGRGGNQPQHF. The chain links TRBV27 to TRBJ1-5, with a weak D call TRBD1 (5 bases). This CDR3 contains 16 residues. Germline assignment: CDR1 MNHEY and CDR2 SMNVEV (reference sequence). V gave up 3 bases and J gave up 2 bases, with 14 bases separating them.

This rearrangement joins TRBV6-5 to TRBJ2-5, with a weak D call TRBD2 (7 bases). The length of the CDR3 is 15 residues. The germline V gene encodes CDR1 MNHEY and CDR2 SVGAGI. The V end lost 6 bases, the J end lost 5 bases, and 19 bases lay between the germline ends. The CDR3 DNA reads as TGTGCCAGCAGCCTCGACCTCGCGGGGGCCGAGACCCAGTACTTC. This codes for CASSLDLAGAETQYF.

The rearrangement joins TRBV5-1 to TRBJ2-3; the match to TRBD2 covers 8 bases. The germline V gene encodes CDR1 SGHRS and CDR2 YFSETQ. V lost 4 bases to trimming and J lost 8 bases; unmatched junction nucleotides: 15. This CDR3 region has 16 residues. The CDR3 is CASSPGQGTAGVTQYF. For the CDR3, the DNA is TGCGCCAGCAGCCCAGGACAAGGCACAGCGGGAGTTACGCAGTATTTT.

The V gene is TRBV27, the J gene TRBJ2-5, with D possibly being TRBD1 or TRBD2 (5 bases each). The germline V gene encodes CDR1 MNHEY and CDR2 SMNVEV (reference sequence). Trimming took off 3 bases at V and 5 bases at J, with 16 bases between the two ends. The CDR3 spans 15 residues. CDR3 DNA sequence: TGTGCCAGCAGTTTTGTAGGGGCGAGGGAGGAGACCCAGTACTTC. It codes for CASSFVGAREETQYF.

This clone was counted between two and nine times. The rearrangement uses TRBV2 and TRBJ2-4, with D unclear. The germline V gene has CDR1 SNHLY and CDR2 FYNNEI. The germline V and J ends were trimmed by 3 bases and 0 bases, with 3 bases remaining between them. The CDR3 contains 13 residues. The CDR3 nucleotides read TGTGCCAGCAGTGAGACAGCCAAAAACATTCAGTACTTC. This translates into CASSETAKNIQYF.

The J gene is TRBJ2-2, the V gene TRBV7-9, with TRBD1 identical over 7 bases. This CDR3 contains 13 residues. Losses at the gene ends were 4 bases for V and 7 bases for J; bases not matched to a gene: 3. The V gene's germline CDR1 is SEHNR and CDR2 FQNEAQ (reference sequence). This CDR3 is CASSWTGYGELFF. In DNA form, the CDR3 reads TGTGCCAGCAGCTGGACAGGTTACGGGGAGCTGTTTTTT.